The 32 T cell receptor beta chains listed next were all sequenced from one sample in a study of cytomegalovirus exposure and HLA in healthy donors. With 60 Vbeta and 13 Jbeta primers, the PCR was carried out. Clones were sequenced by immunoSEQ multiplex PCR, and TCRdb holds only the in-frame ones, with some missing. The table lists fewer than 110,000 clones, 75% to 85% of them singletons, with approximately 10% in the top ten. The specimen sequenced was PBMCs. The receptors here all came from a woman in her late teens or twenties in good health and CMV-seropositive.

This chain connects TRBV5-6 to TRBJ2-3; TRBD2 matches at 8 bases. The V gene end was trimmed by 3 bases and the J gene end by 1 base; junction bases not matched to a gene: 10. CDR3 size: 17 residues. Germline lookup yields CDR1 SGHDT and CDR2 YYEEEE. CDR3 loop: CASSSAPAGDRTDTQYF. CDR3 sequence (DNA): TGTGCCAGCAGCTCGGCGCCAGCGGGGGATCGCACAGATACGCAGTATTTT.

The J gene is TRBJ2-2, the V gene TRBV2; TRBD1 might be the D (6 bases). Per germline, CDR1 SNHLY and CDR2 FYNNEI. Trimming left V 2 bases short and J 2 bases short, with 9 bases between. The CDR3 consists of 15 residues. The DNA of the CDR3 is TGTGCCAGCAGTGAAACCAGGGGAAACACCGGGGAGCTGTTTTTT. It yields the protein CASSETRGNTGELFF.

This sequence joins TRBV2 and TRBJ2-7; D not resolved. CDR3 length equals 11 residues. CDR1 SNHLY and CDR2 FYNNEI come from the germline V gene. Trimming took 7 bases from V and 3 from J, leaving 7 bases between them. The CDR3 bases are TGTGCCAGCACTTCCGGCTACGAGCAGTACTTC. Protein product: CASTSGYEQYF.

V and J are TRBV5-1 and TRBJ2-1; maybe TRBD2 (6 bases). The CDR3 sequence is 15 residues long. The germline gives CDR1 SGHRS, CDR2 YFSETQ. Trimming removed 3 bases at V and 2 bases at J, with 12 bases between. The DNA for the CDR3 is TGCGCCAGCAGCTCTTTTCCGGGGGCCTACAATGAGCAGTTCTTC. Protein sequence: CASSSFPGAYNEQFF.

The chain combines TRBV6-1 with TRBJ1-1; D unclear. The ends were cut back, 0 bases at V and 4 bases at J, with 15 bases in the middle. Germline-derived CDR1 and CDR2 are MNHNS and SASEGT. This CDR3 has 16 amino acids. The CDR3 here is CASSEARSYRPTEAFF. CDR3 bases: TGTGCCAGCAGTGAAGCCCGATCTTACAGACCCACTGAAGCTTTCTTT.

V and J are TRBV29-1 and TRBJ2-5, with D possibly being TRBD1 (6 bases). CDR3 size: 13 residues. In germline, CDR1 is SQVTM, CDR2 ANQGSEA. V was trimmed by 2 bases and J by 3 bases, leaving 10 bases between them. Here the CDR3 reads CSVEYGQKETQYF. The CDR3 bases are TGCAGCGTTGAATACGGACAGAAAGAGACCCAGTACTTC.

V usage is TRBV18 and J usage is TRBJ2-1; a weak D match, TRBD2 (6 bases). The CDR3 covers 17 residues. Per the germline V gene, CDR1 is KGHSH and CDR2 is LQKENI. Trimming stripped 4 bases from V and 3 bases from J, with 19 bases between. CDR3 bases: TGTGCCAGCTCACGACTCCCGGCGGGGCTCGGCTACAATGAGCAGTTCTTC. Translation gives CASSRLPAGLGYNEQFF.

The chain has TRBV7-2 and TRBJ2-1; the D gene is possibly TRBD1 (5 bases). In germline, CDR1 is SGHTA, CDR2 FQGNSA. Trimming took 5 bases from V and 4 from J, leaving 6 bases between them. CDR3 length: 12 amino acids. The CDR3 nucleotides read TGTGCCAGCAGCAGGACATACAATGAGCAGTTCTTC. It is translated as CASSRTYNEQFF.

This chain connects TRBV5-1 to TRBJ2-1, with D perhaps matching TRBD1 (6 bases). Germline V gene data show CDR1 as SGHRS and CDR2 as YFSETQ. Trimming took 7 bases from V and 0 from J, leaving 17 bases between them. The CDR3 is 16 residues long. The CDR3 loop reads CASRPTGQTSYNEQFF. Here the CDR3 DNA reads TGCGCCAGCCGACCGACAGGCCAGACCTCCTACAATGAGCAGTTCTTC.

The V and J genes are TRBV9 and TRBJ1-4, with D hard to call. CDR3 size: 15 residues. Trimming took off 4 bases at V and 0 bases at J, with 10 bases between the two ends. Looked up from germline, CDR1 is SGDLS and CDR2 is YYNGEE. This CDR3 reads CASSPQKSTNEKLFF. The CDR3 DNA reads as TGTGCCAGCAGCCCCCAGAAATCAACTAATGAAAAACTGTTTTTT.

This clone was recorded a few times. This rearrangement joins TRBV11-2 to TRBJ2-7; D may be TRBD2 (5 bases). V was cut by 5 bases and J by 0 bases, with 23 bases left in between. This CDR3 contains 18 residues. Germline CDR1 SGHAT, CDR2 FQNNGV. CDR3 DNA sequence: TGTGCCAGCAGCCCTCTAGCCAGAAAGGAGAGGAGCTCCTACGAGCAGTACTTC. This gives the protein CASSPLARKERSSYEQYF.

This clone has only a few counts. The rearrangement joins TRBV29-1 to TRBJ2-3; 7 bases map to TRBD2. CDR1 SQVTM and CDR2 ANQGSEA come from the germline V gene. CDR3 length: 14 amino acids. V shed 4 bases and J 1 base; nucleotides not matched to a gene: 5. For the CDR3, the DNA is TGCAGCGTTGGTGGGAGGGGAGGCACAGATACGCAGTATTTT. Translation: CSVGGRGGTDTQYF.

The J gene is TRBJ2-2, the V gene TRBV6-4; the match to TRBD2 covers 10 bases. The germline gives CDR1 MRHNA, CDR2 SNTAGT. The trim removed 0 bases at V and 2 bases at J, leaving 6 bases unmatched. This CDR3 has 18 amino acids. CDR3 in amino acids: CASSDSWSGGANTGELFF. CDR3 in DNA: TGTGCCAGCAGTGACTCGTGGAGCGGGGGGGCCAACACCGGGGAGCTGTTTTTT.

The chain links TRBV6-6 to TRBJ2-1; tentatively, D is TRBD2 (6 bases). This CDR3 contains 13 residues. V shed 6 bases and J shed 5 bases, with 11 bases lying between them. Looked up from germline, CDR1 is MNHNY and CDR2 is SVGAGI (reference sequence). CDR3 protein: CASSSGTDNEQFF. The CDR3 DNA is TGTGCCAGCAGCTCCGGGACTGACAATGAGCAGTTCTTC.

J is TRBJ2-6 and V is TRBV5-1, with a possible D match to TRBD2 (6 bases). V lost 4 bases and J 2 bases, leaving 7 bases between the germline ends. CDR1 is SGHRS, CDR2 YFSETQ, per germline. The CDR3 is made up of 14 amino acids. DNA for the CDR3: TGCGCCAGCAGCCCGGGGGCTGGGGCCAACGTCCTGACTTTC. Its protein is CASSPGAGANVLTF.

This chain uses TRBV7-3 with TRBJ2-3, with D perhaps TRBD1 (5 bases). Germline values: CDR1 SGHTA, CDR2 FQGTGA. Between the trimmed V and J ends, which lost 6 bases and 7 bases, there was a span of 11 bases. The CDR3 runs 12 residues. CDR3 loop: CASSFQGNTQYF. The CDR3 DNA is TGTGCCAGCAGTTTCCAGGGTAATACGCAGTATTTT.

This clone has more than one count but fewer than ten. The chain uses TRBV7-3 and TRBJ2-1; 7 bases agree with TRBD1. From germline, CDR1 is SGHTA and CDR2 FQGTGA. The V and J ends lost 5 bases and 0 bases, in that order; junction bases with no gene match: 4. The CDR3 has 15 residues. In DNA form, the CDR3 reads TGTGCCAGCAGCCCAGGGGGTAACTCCTACAATGAGCAGTTCTTC. It codes for CASSPGGNSYNEQFF.

This chain joins TRBV28 and TRBJ2-3; 9 positions match TRBD2. The CDR3 spans 19 residues. After removal of 5 bases from V and 5 bases from J, the junction contained 20 bases not matched to a gene. Germline V lookup: CDR1 MDHEN, CDR2 SYDVKM. The CDR3 DNA sequence: TGTGCCAGCAGTCCTCCCGTGAGCGGGGGGCCGAGAAATAAAGATACGCAGTATTTT. Protein: CASSPPVSGGPRNKDTQYF.

This chain connects TRBV2 to TRBJ1-5, with 9 bases aligning to TRBD1. The CDR3 sequence is 14 residues long. Germline CDR1 SNHLY, CDR2 FYNNEI. V dropped 2 bases and J dropped 6; count of bases not matched to a gene: 2. CDR3 nucleotide sequence: TGTGCCAGCAGTGAAAGGACAGGGGTTCAGCCCCAGCATTTT. Translation: CASSERTGVQPQHF.

V gene TRBV4-2 combines with J gene TRBJ2-2; TRBD2 agrees at 12 bases. The V segment lost 3 bases and the J segment 8 bases; nucleotides outside the gene matches: 10. CDR1 is LGHNA, CDR2 YNFKEQ, per germline. The CDR3 is 17 amino acids. This chain's CDR3 is CASSQGRLAGVVGELFF. The CDR3 DNA is TGTGCCAGCAGCCAGGGTAGACTAGCGGGAGTTGTAGGGGAGCTGTTTTTT.

This sequence joins TRBV28 and TRBJ1-4, with TRBD1 matching 9 bases. V shed 8 bases and J 6 bases; nucleotides not matched to a gene: 7. CDR1 is MDHEN, CDR2 SYDVKM, per germline. The CDR3 has 14 residues. CDR3 sequence reads: CASASGTGYEKLFF. CDR3 coding DNA: TGTGCCAGCGCAAGCGGGACAGGGTATGAAAAACTGTTTTTT.

J is TRBJ2-5 and V is TRBV2, with D tentatively TRBD2 (5 bases). Trimming stripped 9 bases from V and 1 base from J, with 18 bases between. Per the germline V gene, CDR1 is SNHLY and CDR2 is FYNNEI. The CDR3 sequence is 15 residues long. The CDR3 sequence is CASGRPSGFQETQYF. CDR3 sequence (DNA): TGTGCCAGTGGACGGCCGAGCGGATTCCAAGAGACCCAGTACTTC. Full variable domain (outside the CDR3, taken from reference TRBV2 and TRBJ2-5): EPEVTQTPSHQVTQMGQEVILRCVPISNHLYFYWYRQILGQKVEFLVSFYNNEISEKSEIFDDQFSVERPDGSNFTLKIRSTKLEDSAMYFCASGRPSGFQETQYFGPGTRLLVL.

In this sample, this clone turned up a few times. This chain joins TRBV7-3 and TRBJ2-3; 8 bases line up with TRBD2. CDR1 is SGHTA and CDR2 is FQGTGA in the germline V gene. This CDR3 contains 13 residues. Losses at the gene ends were 5 bases for V and 8 bases for J; bases not matched to a gene: 6. CDR3 DNA: TGTGCCAGCAGCCAATGGACTAGCTCTACGCAGTATTTT. This codes for CASSQWTSSTQYF.

The chain is built from TRBV6-5 and TRBJ1-3; a possible D gene is TRBD1 (6 bases). V lost 4 bases and J lost 4, with 14 bases in between. The CDR3 contains 15 residues. Germline-derived CDR1 and CDR2 are MNHEY and SVGAGI. The CDR3 region is CASSLQGNAGNTIYF. The CDR3 bases are TGTGCCAGCAGTTTACAGGGAAATGCCGGAAACACCATATATTTT.

With regard to this clone: This sample includes further DNA sequences coding for the same CDR3. The V and J genes are TRBV7-9 and TRBJ2-7; D not resolved. This CDR3 has 12 residues. Trimming removed 1 base from V and 3 bases from J, with 4 bases in between. CDR1 is SEHNR and CDR2 is FQNEAQ in the germline V gene (reference sequence). The CDR3 is CASSLGSYEQYF. The DNA for the CDR3 is TGTGCCAGCAGCTTAGGGAGCTACGAGCAGTACTTC.

This clone occurred a few times. The genes are TRBV5-1 and TRBJ1-2; no clear D. Germline values: CDR1 SGHRS, CDR2 YFSETQ. V lost 0 bases and J lost 4, with 7 bases in between. CDR3 length equals 13 residues. CDR3 DNA: TGCGCCAGCAGCTTGGATGGTAGCTATGGCTACACCTTC. It specifies CASSLDGSYGYTF. Looking up the rest from reference TRBV5-1 and TRBJ1-2 gives the full variable domain: KAGVTQTPRYLIKTRGQQVTLSCSPISGHRSVSWYQQTPGQGLQFLFEYFSETQRNKGNFPGRFSGRQFSNSRSEMNVSTLELGDSALYLCASSLDGSYGYTFGSGTRLTVV.

The chain couples TRBV6-4 to TRBJ2-1; 7 nucleotides align to TRBD2. Losses at the gene ends were 4 bases for V and 1 base for J; bases not matched to a gene: 4. Germline CDR1 reads MRHNA; CDR2 reads SNTAGT. The CDR3 loop spans 15 amino acids. In nucleotides, the CDR3 is TGTGCCAGCAGTGTAGCGCGGGAGTCCTACAATGAGCAGTTCTTC. The encoded protein is CASSVARESYNEQFF.

CDR3 DNA sequence: TGTGCCAGCAGCCTAACCAACAGGGGCTATGGCTACACCTTC. Amino acids: CASSLTNRGYGYTF. The rearrangement links TRBV27 to TRBJ1-2, with 7 bases matching TRBD1. Germline V gives CDR1 MNHEY, CDR2 SMNVEV (reference sequence). The V segment lost 6 bases and the J segment 4 bases; nucleotides outside the gene matches: 8. The CDR3 runs 14 residues.

This chain connects TRBV7-9 to TRBJ2-3; D gene uncertain. This CDR3 contains 14 residues. Germline CDR1 SEHNR, CDR2 FQNEAQ (reference sequence). The V gene lost 10 bases and the J gene lost 0 bases, with 14 bases spanning the gap. The CDR3 loop is CAKGGEDSTDTQYF. The CDR3 DNA follows: TGTGCCAAAGGTGGAGAAGATAGCACAGATACGCAGTATTTT.

In DNA, the CDR3 is TGTGCCAGCCTCCGGGTCGTCCGACCCTCACTAGATTCACCCCTCCACTTT. Translating gives CASLRVVRPSLDSPLHF. The genes are TRBV21-1 and TRBJ1-6. TRBV21-1 is a pseudogene. The CDR3 extends over 17 amino acids.

This chain uses TRBV6-1 with TRBJ1-3, with D maybe TRBD1 (5 bases). Germline V gene lookup returns CDR1 MNHNS and CDR2 SASEGT. The CDR3 contains 17 residues. V was shortened by 0 bases and J by 0 bases, with 12 bases between the two germline ends. CDR3: CASSEAQGSFSGNTIYF. DNA of the CDR3: TGTGCCAGCAGTGAAGCTCAGGGCTCGTTCTCTGGAAACACCATATATTTT.

The chain combines TRBV6-1 with TRBJ1-5; 7 positions agree with TRBD1. This CDR3 comprises 16 residues. The V gene's germline CDR1 is MNHNS and CDR2 SASEGT. The V gene end was trimmed by 3 bases and the J gene end by 2 bases; junction bases not matched to a gene: 7. The CDR3 reads CASSDKTGFGNQPQHF. The CDR3 nucleotides read TGTGCCAGCAGTGACAAGACAGGGTTCGGCAATCAGCCCCAGCATTTT.